This TCR beta chain was retrieved from a study of T cell repertoires in cytomegalovirus infection. Background on the study: A matching HLA type, together with CMV infection, was signaled by public TCR beta signatures.

TCRdb called the reads again in MiXCR, with one record for every CDR3 protein. The data hold around 43,000 distinct CDR3 sequences, with approximately 22% observed a single time. The V end was cut by 9 bases, the J end by 4 bases, with 14 bases between. The CDR3 sequence is 13 residues long. Study results and caveats: HLA-C-restricted CMV-specific TCR beta clonotypes prevailed in the ex vivo response.

In the case of this clonotype: Its antigen is still unknown.

Sequencing used PBMCs, sequenced either directly or after in vitro stimulation (not recorded which). This chain links TRBV12-3 or TRBV12-4 with TRBJ2-3, with D unclear. The sequence derives from a human donor in good health (CMV status not recorded). Some clones in this sample may be carry-over from other donors' samples. CDR3 amino acids: CASRALVPDTQYF. The CDR3 nucleotides are TGTGCCAGTCGCGCGCTCGTTCCAGATACGCAGTATTTT.